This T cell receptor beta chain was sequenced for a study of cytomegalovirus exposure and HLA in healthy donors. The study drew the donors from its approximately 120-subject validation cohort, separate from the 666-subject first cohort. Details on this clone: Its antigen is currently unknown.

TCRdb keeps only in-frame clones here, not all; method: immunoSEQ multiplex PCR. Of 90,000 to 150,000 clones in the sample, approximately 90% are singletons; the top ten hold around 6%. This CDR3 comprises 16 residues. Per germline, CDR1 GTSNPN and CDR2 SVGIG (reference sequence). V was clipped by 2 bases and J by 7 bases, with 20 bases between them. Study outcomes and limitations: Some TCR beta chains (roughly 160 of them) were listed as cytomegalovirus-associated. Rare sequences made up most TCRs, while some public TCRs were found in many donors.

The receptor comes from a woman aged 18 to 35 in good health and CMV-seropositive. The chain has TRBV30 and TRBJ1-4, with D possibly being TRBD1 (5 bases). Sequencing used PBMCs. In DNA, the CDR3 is TGTGCCTGGAGTTTTCTTCGGGGGGTTGGGAGTGAAAAACTGTTTTTT. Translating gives CAWSFLRGVGSEKLFF.